The clone carrying this TCR beta chain was recorded a few times. Its specificity is not known. This sample was taken from a study of vaccination effects on CD4 cells after COVID-19. Researchers isolated CD4+ T cells once ten to eleven days of culture had elapsed. Vaccination of participants consisted of two doses of either the BNT162b2 or mRNA-1273 vaccine. Assay used: immunoSEQ multiplex PCR; TCRdb lists only in-frame clones, some missing. The sample shows 7,500 to 10,000 clones, around four fifths of them seen only once. Sequencing used CD4+ T cells from PBMCs cultured without peptide, obtained after COVID-19 vaccination. This receptor was taken from a human donor who received a COVID-19 vaccine.

The CDR3 DNA is TGTGCCAGCTTAGGGGACAGCGTGGGGAGAGAGCCCCAGCATTTT. This codes for CASLGDSVGREPQHF. The rearrangement uses TRBV2 and TRBJ1-5; 7 bases agree with TRBD1. Trimming cost V 8 bases and J 8 bases; bases outside gene matches: 15. The CDR3 consists of 15 residues. CDR1 and CDR2 (germline): SNHLY, FYNNEI.